This is a list of T cell receptor beta chains from one sample in a study of cytomegalovirus exposure and HLA in healthy donors. The method was immunoSEQ multiplex PCR; TCRdb's version includes in-frame clones alone and lacks a portion of them. The sample table sets out fewer than 100,000 clones. Sequenced input: PBMCs. The receptors were sampled from a young man in good health and CMV-seropositive. The CDR3 runs from the conserved cysteine through the conserved F or W. Each record gives: J gene, V gene, D gene, CDR3 DNA, CDR3 protein. A D gene is named only where the DNA matches it firmly.

TRBJ2-3 | TRBV9 | TRBD2 | TGTGCCAGCAGCGTGACTAGCGGGGGGTCCTCCTACACAGATACGCAGTATTTT | CASSVTSGGSSYTDTQYF
TRBJ2-7 | TRBV15 | NA | TGTGCCACCAGCGAGGACAGTTTCTACGAGCAGTACTTC | CATSEDSFYEQYF
TRBJ2-1 | TRBV19 | TRBD2 | TGTGCCAGCGGACTAGCGGGAGGGCCGGGCTCCTACAATGAGCAGTTCTTC | CASGLAGGPGSYNEQFF
TRBJ1-6 | TRBV6-5 | NA | TGTGCCAGCAGTTACTCGAGGAAACAGGTTAATTCACCCCTCCACTTT | CASSYSRKQVNSPLHF
TRBJ1-1 | TRBV29-1 | TRBD1 | TGCAGCGTTGAGGGGGGGACAGGGTTAACTGAAGCTTTCTTT | CSVEGGTGLTEAFF
TRBJ1-5 | TRBV2 | NA | TGTGCCAGCAAGCGAGGGGGACATAGCAATCAGCCCCAGCATTTT | CASKRGGHSNQPQHF
TRBJ2-1 | TRBV9 | TRBD1 | TGTGCCAGCAGCGAGCGGAGAGGGGGCTATCCCAATGAGCAGTTCTTC | CASSERRGGYPNEQFF
TRBJ1-3 | TRBV6-6 | NA | TGTGCCAGCAGTTATAGAGCAGGAAACACCATATATTTT | CASSYRAGNTIYF
TRBJ2-7 | TRBV5-1 | NA | TGCGCCAGCAGCTTGGAGTGGCAGGTTACCTCCTACGAGCAGTACTTC | CASSLEWQVTSYEQYF
TRBJ1-2 | TRBV9 | TRBD1 | TGTGCCAGCAGCGACCGGACAGGGGAGAATGCTCGAGGCTACACCTTC | CASSDRTGENARGYTF
TRBJ2-7 | TRBV6-1 | TRBD1 | TGTGCCAGCAGTGAAAGCCAGGGGGCGAGCTACGAGCAGTACTTC | CASSESQGASYEQYF
TRBJ2-1 | TRBV7-2 | NA | TGTGCCAGCAGCGCCGATAGCGGATTCTACAATGAGCAGTTCTTC | CASSADSGFYNEQFF
TRBJ2-1 | TRBV7-2 | TRBD2 | TGTGCCAGCAGCCGGCGGACGGGGGGGGCCGATGAGCAGTTCTTC | CASSRRTGGADEQFF
TRBJ2-7 | TRBV4-1 | NA | TGCGCCAGCAGCCAAAGGGGGACGGCCTCTGAGCAGTACTTC | CASSQRGTASEQYF
TRBJ1-1 | TRBV6-1 | TRBD1 | TGTGCCAGCAGTCACGAGGCGACAGGGGAGACTGAAGCTTTCTTT | CASSHEATGETEAFF
TRBJ2-7 | TRBV9 | TRBD1 | TGTGCCAGCAGCGCCGGGACAGGGTACGAGCAGTACTTC | CASSAGTGYEQYF
TRBJ1-1 | TRBV14 | NA | TGTGCCAGCAGCCAAGTTAAAAGGGGCAGGACGTGGAAGGCTGAAGCTTTCTTT | CASSQVKRGRTWKAEAFF
TRBJ1-1 | TRBV5-4 | TRBD1 | TGTGCCAGCAGCTTGGAGCTTCCGGGACAGGGAACTGAAGCTTTCTTT | CASSLELPGQGTEAFF
TRBJ2-7 | TRBV10-3 | TRBD2 | TGTGCCATCAGTGAACCCGGGACTAGCGGGAGGGCCCTCCTCTACGAGCAGTACTTC | CAISEPGTSGRALLYEQYF
TRBJ2-1 | TRBV28 | TRBD1 | TGTGCCAGCAGTTTGCTGGACAGGAGGAGTGAGCAGTTCTTC | CASSLLDRRSEQFF
TRBJ1-5 | TRBV9 | NA | TGTGCCAGCAGCTTCGGACACGAGCAGCCCCAGCATTTT | CASSFGHEQPQHF
TRBJ2-1 | TRBV2 | TRBD2 | TGTGCCAGCACTAGCGCGGCTAGCGGGGGTAGCGATGAGCAGTTCTTC | CASTSAASGGSDEQFF
TRBJ2-5 | TRBV9 | TRBD2 | TGTGCCAGCAGCCATAGCGGGACCCAAGCTAGAGAGACCCAGTACTTC | CASSHSGTQARETQYF
TRBJ1-4 | TRBV7-9 | TRBD1 | TGTGCCAGCAGCTTCGGACAGGCAACTAATGAAAAACTGTTTTTT | CASSFGQATNEKLFF
TRBJ1-1 | TRBV19 | TRBD1 | TGTGCCAGTAGTCTCCAGACAGGGATCAACACTGAAGCTTTCTTT | CASSLQTGINTEAFF
TRBJ1-6 | TRBV5-1 | NA | TGCGCCAGCAGCTTGGAGATGGACAGAAATTCACCCCTCCACTTT | CASSLEMDRNSPLHF
TRBJ2-7 | TRBV5-1 | TRBD1 | TGCGCCAGCAGCTCACCGGGACAGATTTACGAGCAGTACTTC | CASSSPGQIYEQYF
TRBJ1-4 | TRBV30 | TRBD1 | TGTGCCTGGAGAGGGAAACTCGGGACAGGGGATGAAAAACTGTTTTTT | CAWRGKLGTGDEKLFF
TRBJ2-6 | TRBV6-6 | NA | TGTGCCACCCATGACAGAACCTCTGGGGCCAACGTCCTGACTTTC | CATHDRTSGANVLTF
TRBJ2-3 | TRBV5-4 | TRBD2 | TGTGCCAGCAGCCCAAGGTTAGGACTAGCGGAAAGCACAGATACGCAGTATTTT | CASSPRLGLAESTDTQYF
TRBJ2-1 | TRBV29-1 | TRBD2 | TGCAGCGTTGGGTCTAGCGGGAATTACAATGAGCAGTTCTTC | CSVGSSGNYNEQFF
TRBJ1-2 | TRBV7-9 | NA | TGTGCCAGCAGCCCCGGGGGGGCAGGCCCCTATGGCTACACCTTC | CASSPGGAGPYGYTF
TRBJ1-1 | TRBV11-1 | TRBD1 | TGTGCCAGCAGCTGGGACAGGGGCTTATCGAACACTGAAGCTTTCTTT | CASSWDRGLSNTEAFF
TRBJ1-2 | TRBV14 | NA | TGTGCCAGCAGCCAAGTGTCGGGGGTGAGTGGCTACACCTTC | CASSQVSGVSGYTF
TRBJ1-3 | TRBV9 | TRBD1 | TGTGCCAGCAGCGCGGGACAGGGGGATCGAAACACCATATATTTT | CASSAGQGDRNTIYF
TRBJ1-4 | TRBV19 | TRBD1 | TGTGCCAGTAGTACGGGACAGGGGAATGAAAAACTGTTTTTT | CASSTGQGNEKLFF
TRBJ2-7 | TRBV5-5 | TRBD1 | TGTGCCAGCAGCGGGACAGGCGACTCCTACGAGCAGTACTTC | CASSGTGDSYEQYF
TRBJ2-7 | TRBV27 | NA | TGTGCCAGCAGTTTAAGTCCAGGGGGGTCCATCTACGAGCAGTACTTC | CASSLSPGGSIYEQYF
TRBJ1-2 | TRBV6-1 | NA | TGTGCCAGCAGTGGTAGTAGCTATGGCTACACCTTC | CASSGSSYGYTF